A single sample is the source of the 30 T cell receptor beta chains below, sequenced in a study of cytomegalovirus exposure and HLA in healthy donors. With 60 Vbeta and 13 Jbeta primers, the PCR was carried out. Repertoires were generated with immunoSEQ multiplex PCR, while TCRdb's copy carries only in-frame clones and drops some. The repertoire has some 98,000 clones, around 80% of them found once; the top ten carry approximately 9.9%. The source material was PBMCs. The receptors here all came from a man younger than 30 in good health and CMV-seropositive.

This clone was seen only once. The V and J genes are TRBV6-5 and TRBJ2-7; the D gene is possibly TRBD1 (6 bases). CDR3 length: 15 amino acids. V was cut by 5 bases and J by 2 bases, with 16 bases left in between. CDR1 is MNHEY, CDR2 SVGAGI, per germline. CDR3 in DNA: TGTGCCAGCAGTCGCTCCGGGACACTGACCTACGAGCAGTACTTC. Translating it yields CASSRSGTLTYEQYF.

The CDR3 is CASSLDRDRTEAFF. As DNA, the CDR3 is TGTGCCAGCAGCTTGGACAGGGATCGGACTGAAGCTTTCTTT. The chain employs TRBV7-8 and TRBJ1-1; 8 bases line up with TRBD1. V gave up 3 bases and J gave up 5 bases; unmatched junction bases: 5. There are 14 residues in the CDR3. Germline lookup yields CDR1 SGHVS and CDR2 FQNEAQ.

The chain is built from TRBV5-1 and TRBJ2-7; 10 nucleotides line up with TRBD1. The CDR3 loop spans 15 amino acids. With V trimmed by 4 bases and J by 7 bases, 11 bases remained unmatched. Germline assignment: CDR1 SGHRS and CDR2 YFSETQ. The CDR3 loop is CASSPSRDRGWEQYF. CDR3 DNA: TGCGCCAGCAGCCCGTCCCGGGACAGGGGTTGGGAGCAGTACTTC.

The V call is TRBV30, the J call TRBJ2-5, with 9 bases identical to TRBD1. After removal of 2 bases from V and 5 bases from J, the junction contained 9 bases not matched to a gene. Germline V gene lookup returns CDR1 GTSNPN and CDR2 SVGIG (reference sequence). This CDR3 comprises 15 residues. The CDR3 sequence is CAWSTGQGGGETQYF. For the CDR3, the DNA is TGTGCCTGGAGTACGGGACAGGGAGGAGGGGAGACCCAGTACTTC.

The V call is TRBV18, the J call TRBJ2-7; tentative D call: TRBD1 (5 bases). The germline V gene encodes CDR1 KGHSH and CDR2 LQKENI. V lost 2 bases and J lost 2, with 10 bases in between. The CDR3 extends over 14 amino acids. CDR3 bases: TGTGCCAGCTCACCATCTGACAGCCCCTACGAGCAGTACTTC. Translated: CASSPSDSPYEQYF.

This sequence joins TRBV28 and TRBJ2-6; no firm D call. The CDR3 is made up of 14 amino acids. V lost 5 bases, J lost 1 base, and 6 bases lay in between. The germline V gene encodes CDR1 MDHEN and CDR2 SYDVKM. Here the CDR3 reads CASSPYSGANVLTF. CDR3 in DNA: TGTGCCAGCAGTCCCTATTCTGGGGCCAACGTCCTGACTTTC.

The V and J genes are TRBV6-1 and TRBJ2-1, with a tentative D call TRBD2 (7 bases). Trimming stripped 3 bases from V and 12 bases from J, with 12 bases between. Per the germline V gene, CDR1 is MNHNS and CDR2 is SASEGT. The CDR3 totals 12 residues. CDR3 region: CASSDREGGQFF. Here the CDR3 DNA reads TGTGCCAGCAGTGACAGGGAGGGGGGGCAGTTCTTC.

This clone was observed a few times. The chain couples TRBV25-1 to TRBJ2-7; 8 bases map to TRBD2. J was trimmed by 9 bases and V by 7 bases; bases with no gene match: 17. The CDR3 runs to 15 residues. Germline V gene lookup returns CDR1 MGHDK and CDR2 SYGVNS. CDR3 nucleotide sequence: TGTGCCAGCATTAGGGCCCGGGGGGGGGCAAGACCGCAGTACTTC. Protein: CASIRARGGARPQYF.

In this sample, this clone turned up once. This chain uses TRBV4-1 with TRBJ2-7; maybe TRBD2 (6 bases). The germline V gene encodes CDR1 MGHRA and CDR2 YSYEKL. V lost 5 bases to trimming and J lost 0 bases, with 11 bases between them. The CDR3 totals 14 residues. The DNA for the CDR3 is TGCGCCAGCAGCGACCAGCGGGTCTCCTACGAGCAGTACTTC. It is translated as CASSDQRVSYEQYF.

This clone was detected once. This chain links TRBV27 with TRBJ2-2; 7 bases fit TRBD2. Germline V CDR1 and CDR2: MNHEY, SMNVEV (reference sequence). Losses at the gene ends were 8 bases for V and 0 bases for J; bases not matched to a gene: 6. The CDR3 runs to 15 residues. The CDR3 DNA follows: TGTGCCAGCCATTACGGGGGGACGAACACCGGGGAGCTGTTTTTT. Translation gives CASHYGGTNTGELFF.

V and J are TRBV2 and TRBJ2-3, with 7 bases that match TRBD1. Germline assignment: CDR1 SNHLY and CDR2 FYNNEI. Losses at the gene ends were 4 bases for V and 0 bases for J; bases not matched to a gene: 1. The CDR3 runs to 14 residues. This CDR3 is CASSVGQSTDTQYF. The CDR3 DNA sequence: TGTGCCAGCAGTGTGGGACAGAGCACAGATACGCAGTATTTT.

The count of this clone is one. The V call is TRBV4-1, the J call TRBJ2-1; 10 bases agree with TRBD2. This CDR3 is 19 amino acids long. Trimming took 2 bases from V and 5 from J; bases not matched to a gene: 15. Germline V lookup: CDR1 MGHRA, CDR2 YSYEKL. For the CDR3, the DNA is TGCGCCAGCAGCCAACCAAAAGGACAGCGGGGGGGCAAGAACAATGAGCAGTTCTTC. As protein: CASSQPKGQRGGKNNEQFF.

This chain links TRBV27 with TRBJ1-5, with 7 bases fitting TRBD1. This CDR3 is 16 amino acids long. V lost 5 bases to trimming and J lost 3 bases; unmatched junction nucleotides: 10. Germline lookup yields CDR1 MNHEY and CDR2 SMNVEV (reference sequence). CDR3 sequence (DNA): TGTGCCAGCAGTCCCCTCCGACAGGGCCCCAATCAGCCCCAGCATTTT. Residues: CASSPLRQGPNQPQHF.

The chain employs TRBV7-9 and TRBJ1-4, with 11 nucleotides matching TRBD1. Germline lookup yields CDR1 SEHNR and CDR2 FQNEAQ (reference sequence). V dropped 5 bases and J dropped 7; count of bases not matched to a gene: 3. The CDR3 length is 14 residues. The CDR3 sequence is CASSPGQGGEKLFF. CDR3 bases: TGTGCCAGCAGCCCGGGACAGGGGGGTGAAAAACTGTTTTTT.

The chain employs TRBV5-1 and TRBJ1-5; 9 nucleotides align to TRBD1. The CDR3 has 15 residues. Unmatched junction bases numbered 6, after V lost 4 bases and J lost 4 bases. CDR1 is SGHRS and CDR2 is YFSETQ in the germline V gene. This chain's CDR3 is CASSLGTGYNQPQHF. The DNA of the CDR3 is TGCGCCAGCAGCCTTGGGACAGGGTATAATCAGCCCCAGCATTTT.

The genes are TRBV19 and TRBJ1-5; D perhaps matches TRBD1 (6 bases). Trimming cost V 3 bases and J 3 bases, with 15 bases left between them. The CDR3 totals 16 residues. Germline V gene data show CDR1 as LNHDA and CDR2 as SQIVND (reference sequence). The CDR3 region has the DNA TGTGCCAGTAGTATTAGGACAGCGTCGTACAATCAGCCCCAGCATTTT. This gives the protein CASSIRTASYNQPQHF.

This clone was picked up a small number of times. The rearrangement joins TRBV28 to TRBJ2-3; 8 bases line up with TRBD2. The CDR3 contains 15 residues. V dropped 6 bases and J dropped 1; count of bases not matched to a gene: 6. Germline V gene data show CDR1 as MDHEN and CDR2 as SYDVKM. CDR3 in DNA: TGTGCCAGCAGCCAAGCGGGGGACCGCACAGATACGCAGTATTTT. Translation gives CASSQAGDRTDTQYF.

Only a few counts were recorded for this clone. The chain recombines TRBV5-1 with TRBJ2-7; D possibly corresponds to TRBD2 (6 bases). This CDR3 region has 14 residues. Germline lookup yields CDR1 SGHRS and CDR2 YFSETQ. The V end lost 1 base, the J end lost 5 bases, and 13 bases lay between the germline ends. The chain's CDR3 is CASSLWSSDNEQYF. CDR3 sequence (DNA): TGCGCCAGCAGCTTGTGGTCTAGCGACAACGAGCAGTACTTC.

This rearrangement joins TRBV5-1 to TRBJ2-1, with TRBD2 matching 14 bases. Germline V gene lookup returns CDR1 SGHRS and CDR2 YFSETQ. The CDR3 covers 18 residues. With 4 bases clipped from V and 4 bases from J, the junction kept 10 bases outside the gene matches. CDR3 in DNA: TGCGCCAGCAGCCCGGGACTAGCGGGGGCCCAAGGGTACAATGAGCAGTTCTTC. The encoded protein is CASSPGLAGAQGYNEQFF. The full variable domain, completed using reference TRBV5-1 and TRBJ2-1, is KAGVTQTPRYLIKTRGQQVTLSCSPISGHRSVSWYQQTPGQGLQFLFEYFSETQRNKGNFPGRFSGRQFSNSRSEMNVSTLELGDSALYLCASSPGLAGAQGYNEQFFGPGTRLTVL.

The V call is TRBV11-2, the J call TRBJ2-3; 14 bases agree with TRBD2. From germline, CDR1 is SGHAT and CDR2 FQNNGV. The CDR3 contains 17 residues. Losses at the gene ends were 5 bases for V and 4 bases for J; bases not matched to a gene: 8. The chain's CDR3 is CASSIGTSGGVADTQYF. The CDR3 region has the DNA TGTGCCAGCAGCATCGGGACTAGCGGGGGCGTGGCAGATACGCAGTATTTT.

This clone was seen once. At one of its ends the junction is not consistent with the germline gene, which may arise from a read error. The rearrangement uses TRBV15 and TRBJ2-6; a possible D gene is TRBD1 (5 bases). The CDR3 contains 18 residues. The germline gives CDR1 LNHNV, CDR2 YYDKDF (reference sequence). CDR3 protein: CATSRDWGTHTGANALTF. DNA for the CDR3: TGTGCCACCAGCAGAGATTGGGGCACCCATACTGGGGCCAACGCCCTGACTTTC.

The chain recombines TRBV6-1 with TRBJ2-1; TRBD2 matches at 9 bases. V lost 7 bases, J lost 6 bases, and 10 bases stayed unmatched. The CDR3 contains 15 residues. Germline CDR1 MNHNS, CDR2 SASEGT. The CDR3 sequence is CASISGAGGVNEQFF. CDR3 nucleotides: TGTGCCAGCATCTCAGGGGCGGGGGGGGTCAATGAGCAGTTCTTC.

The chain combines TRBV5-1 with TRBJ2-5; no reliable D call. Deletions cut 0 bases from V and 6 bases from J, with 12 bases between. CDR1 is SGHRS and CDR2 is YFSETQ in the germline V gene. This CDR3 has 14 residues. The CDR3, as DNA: TGCGCCAGCAGCTTGGCCCCAGATCCCCAGACCCAGTACTTC. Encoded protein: CASSLAPDPQTQYF. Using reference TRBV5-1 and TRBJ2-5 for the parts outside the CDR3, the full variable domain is KAGVTQTPRYLIKTRGQQVTLSCSPISGHRSVSWYQQTPGQGLQFLFEYFSETQRNKGNFPGRFSGRQFSNSRSEMNVSTLELGDSALYLCASSLAPDPQTQYFGPGTRLLVL.

CDR3 bases: TGTGCCAGCAGTCCATTCGACAGGGCAATCACAACTAATGAAAAACTGTTTTTT. Protein product: CASSPFDRAITTNEKLFF. This chain links TRBV25-1 with TRBJ1-4, with 7 bases aligning to TRBD1. The CDR3 extends over 18 amino acids. CDR1 is MGHDK and CDR2 is SYGVNS in the germline V gene. V was clipped by 5 bases and J by 0 bases; unmatched bases: 12.

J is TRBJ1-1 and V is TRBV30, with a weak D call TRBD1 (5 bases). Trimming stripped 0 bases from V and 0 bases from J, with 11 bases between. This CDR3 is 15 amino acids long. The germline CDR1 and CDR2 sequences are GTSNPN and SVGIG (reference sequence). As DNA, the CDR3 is TGTGCCTGGAGTGTACAGCGACAGATGAACACTGAAGCTTTCTTT. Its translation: CAWSVQRQMNTEAFF.

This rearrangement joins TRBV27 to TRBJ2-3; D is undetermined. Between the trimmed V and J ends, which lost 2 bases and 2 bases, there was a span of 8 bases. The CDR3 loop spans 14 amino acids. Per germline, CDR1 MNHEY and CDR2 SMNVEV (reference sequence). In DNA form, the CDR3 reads TGTGCCAGCAGTTTACAGGCGATCACAGATACGCAGTATTTT. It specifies CASSLQAITDTQYF.

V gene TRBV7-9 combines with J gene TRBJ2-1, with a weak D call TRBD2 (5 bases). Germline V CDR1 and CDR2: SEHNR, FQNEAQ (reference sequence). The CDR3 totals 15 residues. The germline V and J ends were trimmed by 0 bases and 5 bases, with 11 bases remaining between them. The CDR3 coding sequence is TGTGCCAGCAGCTTAGCGCTAGGACTTAACAATGAGCAGTTCTTC. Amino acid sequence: CASSLALGLNNEQFF.

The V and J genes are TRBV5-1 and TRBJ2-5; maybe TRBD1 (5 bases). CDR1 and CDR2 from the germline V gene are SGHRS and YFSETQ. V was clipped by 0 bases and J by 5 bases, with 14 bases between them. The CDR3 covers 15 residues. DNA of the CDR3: TGCGCCAGCAGCTTGGACCCTCAGGGATACGAGACCCAGTACTTC. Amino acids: CASSLDPQGYETQYF. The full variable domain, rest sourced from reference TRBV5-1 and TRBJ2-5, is KAGVTQTPRYLIKTRGQQVTLSCSPISGHRSVSWYQQTPGQGLQFLFEYFSETQRNKGNFPGRFSGRQFSNSRSEMNVSTLELGDSALYLCASSLDPQGYETQYFGPGTRLLVL.

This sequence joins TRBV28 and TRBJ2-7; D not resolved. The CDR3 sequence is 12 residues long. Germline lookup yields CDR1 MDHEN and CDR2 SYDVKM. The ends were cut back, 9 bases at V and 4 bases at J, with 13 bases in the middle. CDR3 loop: CASNGVGYEQYF. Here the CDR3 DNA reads TGTGCCAGTAATGGAGTGGGTTACGAGCAGTACTTC.

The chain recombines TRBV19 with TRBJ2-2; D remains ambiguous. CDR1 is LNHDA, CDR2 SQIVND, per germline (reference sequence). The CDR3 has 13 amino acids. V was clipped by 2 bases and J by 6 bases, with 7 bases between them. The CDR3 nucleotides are TGTGCCAGTAGTATATCCCCCTCCGGGGAGCTGTTTTTT. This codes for CASSISPSGELFF.